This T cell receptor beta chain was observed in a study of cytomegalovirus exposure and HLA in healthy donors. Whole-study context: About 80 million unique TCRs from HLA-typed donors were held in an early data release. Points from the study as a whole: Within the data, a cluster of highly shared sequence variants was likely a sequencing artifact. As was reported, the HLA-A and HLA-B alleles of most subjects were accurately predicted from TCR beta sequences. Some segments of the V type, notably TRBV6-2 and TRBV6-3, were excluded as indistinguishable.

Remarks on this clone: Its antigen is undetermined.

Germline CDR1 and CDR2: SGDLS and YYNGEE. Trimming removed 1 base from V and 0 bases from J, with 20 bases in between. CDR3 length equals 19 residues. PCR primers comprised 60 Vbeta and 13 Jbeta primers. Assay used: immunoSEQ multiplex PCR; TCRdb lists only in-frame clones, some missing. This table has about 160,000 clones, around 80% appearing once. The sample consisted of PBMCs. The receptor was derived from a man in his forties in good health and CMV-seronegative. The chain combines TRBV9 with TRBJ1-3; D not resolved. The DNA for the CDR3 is TGTGCCAGCAGCGTAAGACCCCTGGCACGGGAATACTCTGGAAACACCATATATTTT. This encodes CASSVRPLAREYSGNTIYF.